A single sample is the source of the 29 T cell receptor beta chains below, sequenced in a study of T cell responses to AZD1222 COVID-19 vaccine. The repertoire was sequenced with immunoSEQ multiplex PCR; TCRdb's copy has only in-frame clones and lacks some. Of under 250,000 clones listed, about 93% are singletons. The sample consisted of peripheral blood, taken on day 0 of MenACWY control vaccination. The source of these receptors is an adult in good health.

The chain has TRBV7-8 and TRBJ2-7; 10 nucleotides match TRBD2. The CDR3 sequence is 16 residues long. Germline V gene lookup returns CDR1 SGHVS and CDR2 FQNEAQ. V dropped 4 bases and J dropped 4; count of bases not matched to a gene: 10. The DNA for the CDR3 is TGTGCCAGCAGCTACCGGACTAGCGGAAACCGGTACGAGCAGTACTTC. It specifies CASSYRTSGNRYEQYF.

J is TRBJ1-5 and V is TRBV6-1; D is ambiguous. The germline V gene encodes CDR1 MNHNS and CDR2 SASEGT. V lost 6 bases and J 3 bases, leaving 15 bases between the germline ends. The CDR3 runs to 15 residues. CDR3 sequence reads: CASRTIGRNNQPQHF. CDR3 sequence (DNA): TGTGCCAGCAGAACCATCGGGCGGAACAATCAGCCCCAGCATTTT.

This chain connects TRBV5-4 to TRBJ1-1; 9 bases map to TRBD1. V shed 0 bases and J 5 bases; nucleotides not matched to a gene: 5. Per the germline V gene, CDR1 is SGHNT and CDR2 is YYREEE (reference sequence). The CDR3 sequence is 15 residues long. CDR3 in amino acids: CASSLEQGAGTEAFF. CDR3 sequence (DNA): TGTGCCAGCAGCTTGGAACAGGGGGCAGGGACTGAAGCTTTCTTT. The full variable domain, in which reference TRBV5-4 and TRBJ1-1 provide the parts outside the CDR3, is ETGVTQSPTHLIKTRGQQVTLRCSSQSGHNTVSWYQQALGQGPQFIFQYYREEENGRGNFPPRFSGLQFPNYSSELNVNALELDDSALYLCASSLEQGAGTEAFFGQGTRLTVV.

This chain's CDR3 is CASSLGGRGTYNSPLHF. DNA for the CDR3: TGTGCCAGCAGCTTAGGAGGCCGGGGAACCTATAATTCACCCCTCCACTTT. The V call is TRBV7-8, the J call TRBJ1-6; no clear D gene. The CDR3 contains 17 residues. Germline CDR1 reads SGHVS; CDR2 reads FQNEAQ. The V gene lost 1 base and the J gene lost 2 bases, with 12 bases spanning the gap.

The V and J genes are TRBV3-1 (or the pseudogene TRBV3-2) and TRBJ1-1; D call uncertain. CDR3 length: 13 residues. V was clipped by 0 bases and J by 10 bases, with 12 bases between them. CDR1 LGHDT and CDR2 YNNKEL come from the germline V gene (reference sequence). The CDR3 reads CASSQDTTTRAFF. The CDR3 coding sequence is TGTGCCAGCAGCCAAGACACAACTACACGAGCTTTCTTT.

V and J are TRBV2 and TRBJ1-6, with 9 nucleotides matching TRBD1. CDR1 is SNHLY and CDR2 is FYNNEI in the germline V gene. The CDR3 has 14 residues. V lost 5 bases to trimming and J lost 13 bases; unmatched junction nucleotides: 9. Written as DNA, the CDR3 is TGTGCCAGCAGTACCGGGACAGGGCACTCCCCCCTCCACTTT. As protein: CASSTGTGHSPLHF.

The gene calls are TRBV25-1 and TRBJ1-5; D perhaps matches TRBD1 (5 bases). Germline V CDR1 and CDR2: MGHDK, SYGVNS. This CDR3 is 14 amino acids long. Trimming cost V 3 bases and J 6 bases, with 12 bases left between them. CDR3 sequence: CASSDGGYSQPQHF. CDR3 sequence (DNA): TGTGCCAGCAGTGACGGGGGTTACAGTCAGCCCCAGCATTTT. Drawing the rest from reference TRBV25-1 and TRBJ1-5, the complete variable domain is EADIYQTPRYLVIGTGKKITLECSQTMGHDKMYWYQQDPGMELHLIHYSYGVNSTEKGDLSSESTVSRIRTEHFPLTLESARPSHTSQYLCASSDGGYSQPQHFGDGTRLSIL.

This chain connects TRBV6-1 to TRBJ1-1, with 8 bases identical to TRBD1. Germline CDR1 is MNHNS and CDR2 is SASEGT. V shed 0 bases, J shed 4 bases, and the junction held 4 bases outside the gene matches. The CDR3 is made up of 15 amino acids. The CDR3 protein is CASSEAAGGVTEAFF. The CDR3 bases are TGTGCCAGCAGTGAAGCCGCAGGGGGCGTCACTGAAGCTTTCTTT.

As regards this clone: The same CDR3 can be traced to other DNA sequences in this sample. The rearrangement uses TRBV9 and TRBJ2-3; 9 positions match TRBD2. Germline V gene sequence: CDR1 SGDLS, CDR2 YYNGEE. The CDR3 has 14 amino acids. Unmatched junction bases numbered 2, after V lost 2 bases and J lost 4 bases. CDR3 nucleotides: TGTGCCAGCAGCGTTAGCGGGGGCGCAGATACGCAGTATTTT. Translated: CASSVSGGADTQYF.

This clone has more than one count but fewer than ten. This chain joins TRBV27 and TRBJ2-7, with no clear D. The V and J ends lost 2 bases and 2 bases respectively, with 16 bases between them. Germline V lookup: CDR1 MNHEY, CDR2 SMNVEV (reference sequence). The CDR3 spans 16 residues. This CDR3 is CASSLHARRDPYEQYF. The CDR3 nucleotides are TGTGCCAGCAGTTTACACGCCAGGAGAGATCCCTACGAGCAGTACTTC.

The chain recombines TRBV29-1 with TRBJ1-2; D ambiguous. The ends were cut back, 1 base at V and 4 bases at J, with 1 base in the middle. This CDR3 contains 10 residues. Germline V gene sequence: CDR1 SQVTM, CDR2 ANQGSEA. CDR3: CSVEGYGYTF. DNA of the CDR3: TGCAGCGTTGAAGGCTATGGCTACACCTTC.

The chain couples TRBV7-4 to TRBJ2-7; D is undetermined. This CDR3 is built from 14 residues. V lost 3 bases, J lost 11 bases, and 20 bases lay in between. Germline CDR1 reads SGHVT; CDR2 reads SQSDAQ. The CDR3 coding sequence is TGTGCCAGCAGCTTCATGGACCTGCCCATAACGGAGTACTTC. Its protein is CASSFMDLPITEYF.

V usage is TRBV3-1 (or the pseudogene TRBV3-2) and J usage is TRBJ2-7; TRBD1 matches at 8 bases. CDR1 and CDR2 (germline): LGHDT, YNNKEL (reference sequence). V lost 4 bases, J lost 1 base, and 0 bases stayed unmatched. There are 13 residues in the CDR3. The CDR3 loop reads CASSRQGSYEQYF. The CDR3 region has the DNA TGTGCCAGCAGCCGACAGGGGTCCTACGAGCAGTACTTC.

J is TRBJ1-1 and V is TRBV9, with no clear D. Germline V gene data show CDR1 as SGDLS and CDR2 as YYNGEE. Trimming took 2 bases from V and 1 from J, leaving 12 bases between them. This CDR3 is built from 15 residues. CDR3 in amino acids: CASSVPPGANTEAFF. Written as DNA, the CDR3 is TGTGCCAGCAGCGTTCCTCCGGGAGCGAACACTGAAGCTTTCTTT. Supplemented by reference TRBV9 and TRBJ1-1, the full variable domain reads DSGVTQTPKHLITATGQRVTLRCSPRSGDLSVYWYQQSLDQGLQFLIQYYNGEERAKGNILERFSAQQFPDLHSELNLSSLELGDSALYFCASSVPPGANTEAFFGQGTRLTVV.

This clone was counted only a few times. CDR3 protein: CASTSSGGGYNEQFF. DNA for the CDR3: TGTGCCAGCACCTCTAGCGGGGGGGGTTACAATGAGCAGTTCTTC. V gene TRBV11-2 combines with J gene TRBJ2-1, with 12 bases identical to TRBD2. The junction had 5 bases not matched to a gene; V was cut back by 7 bases and J by 4 bases. Germline V gene sequence: CDR1 SGHAT, CDR2 FQNNGV. The CDR3 has 15 residues.

The chain has TRBV9 and TRBJ1-6, with D hard to call. The CDR3 totals 14 residues. Germline CDR1 is SGDLS and CDR2 is YYNGEE. V was shortened by 0 bases and J by 6 bases, with 7 bases between the two germline ends. The CDR3 spells CASSVGPINSPLHF. CDR3 nucleotides: TGTGCCAGCAGCGTAGGTCCGATTAATTCACCCCTCCACTTT.

The CDR3 sequence is CASSQIVVGSNYGYTF. The CDR3 DNA reads TGTGCCAGCAGCCAAATCGTCGTTGGGAGTAACTATGGCTACACCTTC. The chain carries TRBV6-6 and TRBJ1-2; D is unclear. In germline, CDR1 is MNHNY, CDR2 SVGAGI (reference sequence). The CDR3 is 16 residues long. V shed 6 bases and J shed 1 base, with 18 bases lying between them.

The chain joins TRBV30 to TRBJ1-5; a possible D gene is TRBD1 (5 bases). Germline CDR1 is GTSNPN and CDR2 is SVGIG (reference sequence). This CDR3 contains 14 residues. V was trimmed by 5 bases and J by 3 bases, leaving 14 bases between them. Here the CDR3 DNA reads TGTGCCTGGGATTTACCAGGGTTCAATCAGCCCCAGCATTTT. This codes for CAWDLPGFNQPQHF. Complete variable domain (other parts from reference TRBV30 and TRBJ1-5): SQTIHQWPATLVQPVGSPLSLECTVEGTSNPNLYWYRQAAGRGLQLLFYSVGIGQISSEVPQNLSASRPQDRQFILSSKKLLLSDSGFYLCAWDLPGFNQPQHFGDGTRLSIL.

CDR3 DNA: TGTGCCAGCAGCTTGGAAGGTAACACTGAAGCTTTCTTT. It translates to CASSLEGNTEAFF. This chain links TRBV5-4 with TRBJ1-1, with D unresolved. This CDR3 has 13 residues. CDR1 SGHNT and CDR2 YYREEE come from the germline V gene (reference sequence). Between the trimmed V and J ends, which lost 0 bases and 2 bases, there was a span of 5 bases.

This chain uses TRBV12-3 or TRBV12-4 with TRBJ2-7; D might be TRBD1 (5 bases). The CDR3 contains 13 residues. Trimming removed 3 bases from V and 4 bases from J, with 10 bases in between. This chain's CDR3 is CASSFDRSYEQYF. DNA for the CDR3: TGTGCCAGCAGTTTTGACAGATCTTACGAGCAGTACTTC.

The V call is TRBV3-1 (or the pseudogene TRBV3-2), the J call TRBJ1-2, with 7 bases matching TRBD1. CDR1 and CDR2 from the germline V gene are LGHDT and YNNKEL (reference sequence). The CDR3 contains 15 residues. V lost 5 bases, J lost 4 bases, and 10 bases stayed unmatched. CDR3 region: CASSEDRRHLYGYTF. In nucleotides, the CDR3 is TGTGCCAGCAGCGAGGACAGGCGCCACCTCTATGGCTACACCTTC.

This chain links TRBV29-1 with TRBJ2-1; a weak D match, TRBD1 (5 bases). V was cut by 3 bases and J by 7 bases, with 16 bases left in between. The CDR3 totals 14 residues. The germline CDR1 and CDR2 sequences are SQVTM and ANQGSEA. Here the CDR3 DNA reads TGCAGCGTTGATTGGGGCGCGTTAGAAAATGAGCAGTTCTTC. Translating gives CSVDWGALENEQFF.

In its sample, this clone was seen once. The chain links TRBV5-1 to TRBJ2-1; 8 bases agree with TRBD1. J gave up 9 bases and V 2 bases, and 16 bases lay outside the gene matches. Germline CDR1 reads SGHRS; CDR2 reads YFSETQ. The CDR3 spans 17 residues. Written as DNA, the CDR3 is TGCGCCAGCAGCTTAGGACACCGGGGGACAGGTCAGGGTGAGCAGTTCTTC. Protein: CASSLGHRGTGQGEQFF. Looking up the rest from reference TRBV5-1 and TRBJ2-1 gives the full variable domain: KAGVTQTPRYLIKTRGQQVTLSCSPISGHRSVSWYQQTPGQGLQFLFEYFSETQRNKGNFPGRFSGRQFSNSRSEMNVSTLELGDSALYLCASSLGHRGTGQGEQFFGPGTRLTVL.

The chain has TRBV11-2 and TRBJ1-5; no firm D call. The CDR3 totals 14 residues. The V end lost 1 base, the J end lost 4 bases, and 8 bases lay between the germline ends. Per germline, CDR1 SGHAT and CDR2 FQNNGV. The CDR3 region is CASSLVGRNQPQHF. The CDR3 nucleotides are TGTGCCAGCAGCTTAGTAGGTCGAAATCAGCCCCAGCATTTT.

The CDR3 nucleotides read TGCGCCAGCAGCCAAGATCGGTTGGGGGCCACCAATGAAAAACTGTTTTTT. Amino acid sequence: CASSQDRLGATNEKLFF. The chain links TRBV4-3 to TRBJ1-4; possibly TRBD1 for D (6 bases). Trimming removed 0 bases from V and 5 bases from J, with 16 bases in between. Germline V lookup: CDR1 LGHNA, CDR2 YSLEER. The CDR3 runs to 17 residues.

This chain links TRBV7-9 with TRBJ1-2, with D unresolved. There are 12 residues in the CDR3. Deletions cut 11 bases from V and 0 bases from J, with 10 bases between. Germline CDR1 is SEHNR and CDR2 is FQNEAQ (reference sequence). The CDR3 DNA sequence: TGTGCCGGCAAAGAGCCTAACTATGGCTACACCTTC. The encoded protein is CAGKEPNYGYTF.

The chain carries TRBV19 and TRBJ1-1; the match to TRBD1 covers 8 bases. Germline assignment: CDR1 LNHDA and CDR2 SQIVND (reference sequence). This CDR3 is built from 14 residues. V gave up 10 bases and J gave up 4 bases; unmatched junction bases: 11. The CDR3: CATHSQGVSTEAFF. Here the CDR3 DNA reads TGTGCCACCCATTCACAGGGGGTTTCCACTGAAGCTTTCTTT. Supplemented by reference TRBV19 and TRBJ1-1, the full variable domain reads DGGITQSPKYLFRKEGQNVTLSCEQNLNHDAMYWYRQDPGQGLRLIYYSQIVNDFQKGDIAEGYSVSREKKESFPLTVTSAQKNPTAFYLCATHSQGVSTEAFFGQGTRLTVV.

The genes are TRBV4-2 and TRBJ1-1; D not resolved. This CDR3 comprises 13 residues. From germline, CDR1 is LGHNA and CDR2 YNFKEQ. V was pared by 4 bases and J by 6 bases, with 12 bases between. In DNA form, the CDR3 reads TGTGCCAGCAGCCCCGACGTGGAGGCTGAAGCTTTCTTT. This gives the protein CASSPDVEAEAFF.

This clone was recorded once. The chain has TRBV5-1 and TRBJ1-1; TRBD1 agrees at 7 bases. With 3 bases clipped from V and 1 base from J, the junction kept 12 bases outside the gene matches. Germline lookup yields CDR1 SGHRS and CDR2 YFSETQ. The CDR3 sequence is 17 residues long. CDR3 DNA sequence: TGCGCCAGCAGCTCCCGGACAGGTGGTAGAGGGAACACTGAAGCTTTCTTT. Translation gives CASSSRTGGRGNTEAFF.